Listed below are T cell receptor beta chains from one sample, sequenced in a study of cytomegalovirus exposure and HLA in healthy donors. The method was immunoSEQ multiplex PCR; TCRdb's version includes in-frame clones alone and lacks a portion of them. The table has approximately 44,000 clones, over 55% seen once. The specimen was PBMCs. The receptor source for this set is a human donor in good health. Each CDR3 is given with its conserved first and last residue. The D gene is left open where the match is weak. Expanded clones get a size class; other rows say once, few or many, or leave the size out.

CSALPIGTANTEAFF	TGCAGCGCCCTCCCGATCGGGACAGCAAACACTGAAGCTTTCTTT	TRBD1	TRBV29-1	TRBJ1-1	-
CSVAPDTFEAFF	TGCAGCGTTGCGCCCGACACGTTTGAAGCTTTCTTT	-	TRBV29-1	TRBJ1-1	-
CASSGGRGQVALHF	TGTGCCAGTAGCGGCGGCAGGGGGCAGGTAGCCCTCCACTTT	TRBD1	TRBV19	TRBJ1-6	-
CASSIVGREQFF	TGTGCCAGTAGTATAGTTGGTCGGGAGCAGTTCTTC	-	TRBV19	TRBJ2-1	-
CASFLEAVETQYF	TGTGCCAGCTTCCTGGAGGCAGTGGAGACCCAGTACTTC	-	TRBV2	TRBJ2-5	-
CASSAGQGDYGYTF	TGTGCCAGCTCCGCGGGACAGGGGGACTATGGCTACACCTTC	TRBD1	TRBV18	TRBJ1-2	-
CSVVAANEKLFF	TGCAGCGTTGTGGCCGCTAATGAAAAACTGTTTTTT	-	TRBV29-1	TRBJ1-4	-
CASSPTGLAADTQYF	TGTGCCAGCAGCCCCACGGGACTAGCGGCAGATACGCAGTATTTT	TRBD2	TRBV7-9	TRBJ2-3	-
CASSYLGLAADTQYF	TGTGCCAGCAGTTACCTTGGACTAGCTGCAGATACGCAGTATTTT	TRBD2	TRBV6-5	TRBJ2-3	few
CASSSYGTAYTEAFF	TGTGCCAGCAGCTCCTACGGGACAGCTTACACTGAAGCTTTCTTT	TRBD1	TRBV7-8	TRBJ1-1	-
CASSPGTGYSGGYTF	TGTGCCAGCAGTCCTGGGACAGGGTATTCGGGTGGCTACACCTTC	TRBD1	TRBV25-1	TRBJ1-2	-
CASRDNSQETQYF	TGTGCCAGTAGGGACAATTCCCAAGAGACCCAGTACTTC	-	TRBV19	TRBJ2-5	-
CASSTRADRVDQPQHF	TGTGCCAGCAGCACCCGGGCGGACAGGGTGGATCAGCCCCAGCATTTT	TRBD1	TRBV7-8	TRBJ1-5	-
CAISQGKDGYTF	TGTGCCATCAGCCAGGGTAAGGATGGCTACACCTTC	-	TRBV10-3	TRBJ1-2	-
CASSYSRRANTEAFF	TGTGCCAGCAGTTACTCAAGGCGGGCGAACACTGAAGCTTTCTTT	-	TRBV6-5	TRBJ1-1	-
CAARPGQGANYGYTF	TGTGCCGCTAGGCCGGGACAGGGAGCTAACTATGGCTACACCTTC	TRBD1	TRBV19	TRBJ1-2	-
CASSPLTNGYEQYF	TGTGCCAGCAGTCCACTGACTAACGGGTACGAGCAGTACTTC	-	TRBV2	TRBJ2-7	few
CASSQDWRPFYNEQFF	TGTGCCAGCAGCCAAGATTGGAGACCCTTCTACAATGAGCAGTTCTTC	-	TRBV4-2	TRBJ2-1	-
CASSLGWGLGTGELFF	TGTGCCAGCAGCTTGGGGTGGGGGCTGGGCACCGGGGAGCTGTTTTTT	-	TRBV5-4	TRBJ2-2	once
CASSLETWTGNQPQHF	TGTGCCAGCAGCTTAGAGACCTGGACAGGCAATCAGCCCCAGCATTTT	-	TRBV7-8	TRBJ1-5	-
CASTQHKTQYF	TGTGCCAGCACCCAACACAAGACCCAGTACTTC	-	TRBV7-2	TRBJ2-5	-
CASSQYRRGESYGYTF	TGTGCCAGCAGCCAATATCGCAGGGGCGAGTCCTATGGCTACACCTTC	-	TRBV14	TRBJ1-2	-
CASSSPHSNQPQHF	TGTGCCAGCAGTTCGCCACATAGCAATCAGCCCCAGCATTTT	-	TRBV28	TRBJ1-5	-
CASSEGTSGGYEQYF	TGTGCCAGCAGTGAAGGGACTAGCGGTGGTTACGAGCAGTACTTC	TRBD2	TRBV6-1	TRBJ2-7	-
CAIPPLASQETQYF	TGTGCCATCCCGCCCCTAGCGAGCCAAGAGACCCAGTACTTC	-	TRBV7-9	TRBJ2-5	-
CASTNRAYSGNTIYF	TGTGCCAGCACGAACAGGGCGTACTCTGGAAACACCATATATTTT	-	TRBV2	TRBJ1-3	-
CATDQGGTQYF	TGTGCCACCGATCAGGGAGGGACCCAGTACTTC	-	TRBV19	TRBJ2-5	-
CAISASGGSGNTIYF	TGTGCCATCAGTGCATCAGGGGGCTCTGGAAACACCATATATTTT	TRBD1	TRBV10-3	TRBJ1-3	-
CSVTNHRVEGDTGELFF	TGCAGCGTTACCAACCACAGGGTCGAGGGGGACACCGGGGAGCTGTTTTTT	-	TRBV29-1	TRBJ2-2	-
CASRWGAQPQHF	TGTGCCAGCAGATGGGGAGCTCAGCCCCAGCATTTT	-	TRBV5-8	TRBJ1-5	once
CASSQGAGYHNEQFF	TGCGCCAGCAGCCAAGGCGCAGGGTACCACAATGAGCAGTTCTTC	-	TRBV4-1	TRBJ2-1	-
CASSLTGRDEQYF	TGTGCCAGCAGCTTAACAGGGAGGGACGAGCAGTACTTC	-	TRBV7-2	TRBJ2-7	-
CASSSQGSNQPQHF	TGTGCCAGCAGTTCTCAGGGAAGCAATCAGCCCCAGCATTTT	-	TRBV2	TRBJ1-5	few
CAWEDRANYGYTF	TGTGCCTGGGAGGACAGAGCTAACTATGGCTACACCTTC	-	TRBV30	TRBJ1-2	-
CASSQSGQGILQETQYF	TGCGCCAGCAGCCAAAGTGGACAGGGGATCCTCCAAGAGACCCAGTACTTC	TRBD1	TRBV5-1	TRBJ2-5	once
CASSWDRPPRGDTQYF	TGTGCCAGCAGCTGGGACAGGCCCCCCAGAGGAGATACGCAGTATTTT	TRBD1	TRBV7-8	TRBJ2-3	-
CATTRDRGNIYGYTF	TGTGCCACCACCCGAGACAGGGGAAATATCTATGGCTACACCTTC	TRBD1	TRBV19	TRBJ1-2	-
CASGQTNTGELFF	TGTGCCAGTGGGCAGACGAACACCGGGGAGCTGTTTTTT	-	TRBV6-5	TRBJ2-2	few
CASSEEGARGYTF	TGCGCCAGCAGTGAAGAGGGGGCGCGGGGCTACACCTTC	TRBD1	TRBV10-1	TRBJ1-2	-
CASSLQGNNSPLHF	TGTGCCAGCAGCCTACAGGGGAATAATTCACCCCTCCACTTT	TRBD1	TRBV5-4	TRBJ1-6	once
CASSENRRSDGYTF	TGTGCCAGCAGTGAAAACAGGAGAAGTGATGGCTACACCTTC	-	TRBV6-1	TRBJ1-2	-
CASSSQGVEQYF	TGCGCCAGCAGCTCCCAGGGGGTCGAGCAGTACTTC	TRBD1	TRBV5-1	TRBJ2-7	-
CTSSQTRLAGGPSLLANEQFF	TGCACCAGCAGCCAAACCCGGCTAGCGGGGGGGCCTTCCTTGTTAGCTAATGAGCAGTTCTTC	-	TRBV1	TRBJ2-1	-
CAISEPTGLGAFF	TGTGCCATCAGTGAGCCAACAGGGCTAGGCGCTTTCTTT	-	TRBV10-3	TRBJ1-1	-
CSVEQQVSTEAFF	TGCAGCGTTGAACAACAGGTGAGCACTGAAGCTTTCTTT	-	TRBV29-1	TRBJ1-1	-
CASSYGPSGSYEQYF	TGTGCCAGCAGTTACGGACCCTCGGGGTCCTACGAGCAGTACTTC	-	TRBV6-5	TRBJ2-7	few
CASNPRGLGTEAFF	TGTGCCAGCAATCCAAGGGGGCTTGGTACTGAAGCTTTCTTT	TRBD1	TRBV9	TRBJ1-1	-
CASSQAPLRETQYF	TGTGCCAGCAGCCAAGCGCCTCTTAGAGAGACCCAGTACTTC	-	TRBV14	TRBJ2-5	few
CASSLAGAYEQYF	TGTGCCAGCAGCTTAGCAGGGGCCTACGAGCAGTACTTC	-	TRBV7-8	TRBJ2-7	few
CSVGRGGEKLFF	TGCAGCGTCGGACGGGGGGGAGAAAAACTGTTTTTT	-	TRBV29-1	TRBJ1-4	-
CASSGENWSEAFF	TGCGCCAGCAGCGGGGAGAATTGGTCTGAAGCTTTCTTT	-	TRBV5-1	TRBJ1-1	few
CAWSAGYNSPLHF	TGTGCCTGGAGTGCGGGATACAATTCACCCCTCCACTTT	-	TRBV30	TRBJ1-6	-
CASSMDRNYGYTF	TGTGCCAGCAGTATGGACAGGAACTATGGCTACACCTTC	TRBD1	TRBV6-5	TRBJ1-2	once
CSVRTGSLYGYTF	TGCAGCGTGAGGACAGGGTCTTTGTATGGCTACACCTTC	TRBD1	TRBV29-1	TRBJ1-2	once